Below are 18 T cell receptor beta chains sequenced from a single sample in a study of T cell changes during pregnancy in multiple sclerosis. Generated by immunoSEQ multiplex PCR, the TCRdb table keeps only in-frame clones and is missing some. The sample includes approximately 30,000 clones, roughly 87% seen only once; the top ten take 8.5% to 14%. The specimen was CD8+ T cells from peripheral blood mononuclear cells, collected in the third trimester of pregnancy. The receptors were sampled from a female donor with multiple sclerosis, enrolled in a pregnancy study.

The rearrangement uses TRBV13 and TRBJ2-3, with D possibly being TRBD2 (6 bases). CDR3 length: 12 amino acids. CDR1 is PRHDT and CDR2 is FYEKMQ in the germline V gene (reference sequence). The V end lost 6 bases, the J end lost 4 bases, and 8 bases lay between the germline ends. The CDR3 here is CASRLAPDTQYF. CDR3 DNA sequence: TGTGCCAGCAGACTAGCACCAGATACGCAGTATTTT.

The gene calls are TRBV5-1 and TRBJ2-5; TRBD1 matches 8 bases. This CDR3 has 17 amino acids. Germline V gene lookup returns CDR1 SGHRS and CDR2 YFSETQ. With 2 bases clipped from V and 0 bases from J, the junction kept 9 bases outside the gene matches. The CDR3 bases are TGCGCCAGCAGCTTCTCCACCGGGACAGGCTACCAAGAGACCCAGTACTTC. Protein sequence: CASSFSTGTGYQETQYF.

A single count supports this clone. The chain carries TRBV28 and TRBJ2-1, with 9 positions matching TRBD2. This CDR3 region has 15 residues. Germline V gene data show CDR1 as MDHEN and CDR2 as SYDVKM. The ends lost 6 bases at V and 7 bases at J; junction bases unmatched: 10. The CDR3 here is CASSPLRGGGNEQFF. The CDR3 DNA reads as TGTGCCAGCAGCCCGCTGCGGGGGGGTGGGAATGAGCAGTTCTTC. Full variable domain (remainder filled in from reference TRBV28 and TRBJ2-1): DVKVTQSSRYLVKRTGEKVFLECVQDMDHENMFWYRQDPGLGLRLIYFSYDVKMKEKGDIPEGYSVSREKKERFSLILESASTNQTSMYLCASSPLRGGGNEQFFGPGTRLTVL.

The rearrangement links TRBV7-8 to TRBJ2-5; 10 bases are shared with TRBD2. V was clipped by 1 base and J by 5 bases; unmatched bases: 16. This CDR3 has 19 residues. Germline loops: CDR1 SGHVS, CDR2 FQNEAQ. The CDR3 DNA is TGTGCCAGCAGCTTAGAGTATGGACTAGCGGTCTTCAATGGGGAGACCCAGTACTTC. This sequence encodes CASSLEYGLAVFNGETQYF.

This clone has just a few counts. This chain links TRBV7-2 with TRBJ1-4; no clear D gene. V was cut by 5 bases and J by 5 bases, with 12 bases left in between. The germline V gene encodes CDR1 SGHTA and CDR2 FQGNSA. This CDR3 comprises 14 residues. This CDR3 is CASSPDTSNEKLFF. Written as DNA, the CDR3 is TGTGCCAGCAGCCCTGACACAAGCAATGAAAAACTGTTTTTT.

The CDR3 region is CASTDRLNTGELFF. CDR3 DNA sequence: TGTGCCAGCACTGACAGGCTGAACACCGGGGAGCTGTTTTTT. V and J are TRBV27 and TRBJ2-2; D may be TRBD1 (6 bases). The CDR3 runs to 14 residues. Germline loops: CDR1 MNHEY, CDR2 SMNVEV (reference sequence). Trimming removed 7 bases from V and 1 base from J, with 10 bases in between.

This chain connects TRBV10-3 to TRBJ2-2, with a possible D match to TRBD2 (6 bases). The CDR3 extends over 13 amino acids. The ends were cut back, 4 bases at V and 7 bases at J, with 10 bases in the middle. Germline V gene data show CDR1 as ENHRY and CDR2 as SYGVKD. The CDR3 nucleotides are TGTGCCATCAGTGCTGGGGGAGGCGGGGAGCTGTTTTTT. Residues: CAISAGGGGELFF.

This chain connects TRBV18 to TRBJ1-4; D remains unclear. The V end lost 3 bases, the J end lost 0 bases, and 8 bases lay between the germline ends. The CDR3 is 15 residues long. Germline-derived CDR1 and CDR2 are KGHSH and LQKENI. The DNA of the CDR3 is TGTGCCAGCTCACCCGGCAGGACAACTAATGAAAAACTGTTTTTT. Protein: CASSPGRTTNEKLFF.

CDR3 nucleotides: TGTGCCAGCAGCTTGGGAACGTTAATCGGGACTGAAGCTTTCTTT. It encodes CASSLGTLIGTEAFF. V and J are TRBV5-6 and TRBJ1-1; D gene unclear. The CDR3 runs 15 residues. Trimming took 0 bases from V and 5 from J, leaving 14 bases between them. CDR1 is SGHDT, CDR2 YYEEEE, per germline.

V is TRBV28 and J is TRBJ2-1; TRBD1 aligns across 7 bases. The ends lost 3 bases at V and 6 bases at J; junction bases unmatched: 14. The length of the CDR3 is 17 residues. Germline CDR1 MDHEN, CDR2 SYDVKM. Here the CDR3 reads CASSLVRGQMASNEQFF. DNA of the CDR3: TGTGCCAGCAGTTTGGTCCGGGGACAGATGGCGTCCAATGAGCAGTTCTTC.

The rearrangement joins TRBV5-8 to TRBJ2-1; TRBD1 matches 8 bases. CDR1 SGHTS and CDR2 YDEGEE come from the germline V gene. Trimming cost V 1 base and J 8 bases; bases outside gene matches: 11. The CDR3 is 16 amino acids. Here the CDR3 reads CASSLLGQGVGDEQFF. Written as DNA, the CDR3 is TGTGCCAGCAGCTTGCTAGGACAGGGTGTTGGGGATGAGCAGTTCTTC.

This chain's CDR3 is CASSQVLQENTEAFF. CDR3 bases: TGTGCCAGCAGCCAAGTGCTTCAGGAGAACACTGAAGCTTTCTTT. The chain is built from TRBV4-2 and TRBJ1-1, with D unresolved. Trimming took 1 base from V and 1 from J, leaving 10 bases between them. From germline, CDR1 is LGHNA and CDR2 YNFKEQ. The CDR3 covers 15 residues.

The rearrangement joins TRBV7-6 to TRBJ2-2; 8 bases fit TRBD1. Losses at the gene ends were 5 bases for V and 5 bases for J; bases not matched to a gene: 7. Germline V CDR1 and CDR2: SGHVS, FNYEAQ. CDR3 length equals 15 residues. The CDR3 coding sequence is TGTGCCAGCAGCACCTCAGGGGGCGAGACCGGGGAGCTGTTTTTT. Translated: CASSTSGGETGELFF. Complete variable domain (other parts from reference TRBV7-6 and TRBJ2-2): GAGVSQSPRYKVTKRGQDVALRCDPISGHVSLYWYRQALGQGPEFLTYFNYEAQQDKSGLPNDRFSAERPEGSISTLTIQRTEQRDSAMYRCASSTSGGETGELFFGEGSRLTVL.

This clone was recorded once. J is TRBJ2-7 and V is TRBV28; a possible D gene is TRBD2 (6 bases). The germline V and J ends were trimmed by 4 bases and 0 bases, with 13 bases remaining between them. This CDR3 contains 15 residues. Germline CDR1 reads MDHEN; CDR2 reads SYDVKM. The CDR3 nucleotides are TGTGCCAGCAGTTCCTGGGACTGGAACTCCTACGAGCAGTACTTC. Translation gives CASSSWDWNSYEQYF. The full variable domain, with the rest looked up from reference TRBV28 and TRBJ2-7, is DVKVTQSSRYLVKRTGEKVFLECVQDMDHENMFWYRQDPGLGLRLIYFSYDVKMKEKGDIPEGYSVSREKKERFSLILESASTNQTSMYLCASSSWDWNSYEQYFGPGTRLTVT.

The CDR3 region has the DNA TGCGCCTCCTACTCGGGACTAGCGGGAGAAGAAGGCGAGCAGTACTTC. Translation: CASYSGLAGEEGEQYF. The rearrangement uses TRBV10-2 and TRBJ2-7; TRBD2 matches 14 bases. Germline CDR1 and CDR2: WSHSY and SAAADI. The J segment lost 6 bases and the V segment lost 11 bases, leaving 15 bases of the junction unmatched. The CDR3 sequence is 16 residues long.

This clone is a singleton in its sample. The chain recombines TRBV4-2 with TRBJ2-5, with 10 bases identical to TRBD2. Germline V CDR1 and CDR2: LGHNA, YNFKEQ. The CDR3 runs to 15 residues. The ends lost 5 bases at V and 5 bases at J; junction bases unmatched: 8. CDR3 bases: TGTGCCAGCAGCATAGAGCGGGGGGGCCGGGAGACCCAGTACTTC. Translation: CASSIERGGRETQYF.

The chain recombines TRBV7-3 with TRBJ1-1; the D is unclear. Germline V gives CDR1 SGHTA, CDR2 FQGTGA. CDR3 length: 13 amino acids. The V and J ends lost 0 bases and 5 bases respectively, with 7 bases between them. CDR3 sequence reads: CASSLTGGTEAFF. As DNA, the CDR3 is TGTGCCAGCAGCTTAACGGGAGGGACTGAAGCTTTCTTT.

The chain recombines TRBV5-1 with TRBJ2-1; 9 bases map to TRBD2. The V and J ends lost 0 bases and 6 bases, in that order; junction bases with no gene match: 10. CDR3 length: 17 residues. Per the germline V gene, CDR1 is SGHRS and CDR2 is YFSETQ. The CDR3 protein is CASSLDYRLAESNEQFF. DNA of the CDR3: TGCGCCAGCAGCTTGGATTACAGACTAGCGGAAAGCAATGAGCAGTTCTTC.